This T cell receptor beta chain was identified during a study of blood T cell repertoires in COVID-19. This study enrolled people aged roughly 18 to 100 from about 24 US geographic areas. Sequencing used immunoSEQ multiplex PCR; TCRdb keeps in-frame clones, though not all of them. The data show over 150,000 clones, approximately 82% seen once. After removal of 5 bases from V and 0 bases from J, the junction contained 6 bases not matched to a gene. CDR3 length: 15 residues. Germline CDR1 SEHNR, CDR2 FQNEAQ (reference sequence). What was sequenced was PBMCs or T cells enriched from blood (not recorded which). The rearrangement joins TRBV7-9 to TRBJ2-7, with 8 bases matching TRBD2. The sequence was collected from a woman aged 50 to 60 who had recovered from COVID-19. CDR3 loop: CASSGLAGRSYEQYF. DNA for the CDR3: TGTGCCAGCAGCGGTCTAGCGGGTCGCTCCTACGAGCAGTACTTC.